The clone carrying this TCR beta chain was recorded only once. The table came from immunoSEQ multiplex PCR; TCRdb's copy has only in-frame clones and leaves some out. The sample records approximately 2.5 million clones, about 92% being singletons. The entry originates in a study of shared clonotypes between healthy human individuals. V was trimmed by 2 bases and J by 4 bases, leaving 12 bases between them. CDR1 and CDR2 (germline): SGHRS, YFSETQ. The CDR3 runs 14 residues. The chain couples TRBV5-1 to TRBJ2-5; D ambiguous. The TCR was taken from a young man in good health. Sequencing input: naive CD4+ T cells sorted from blood. Sample subset: CD45RA+ positively selected. CDR3 sequence (DNA): TGCGCCAGCAGCTTTGGAACTTCAACAGAGACCCAGTACTTC. This translates into CASSFGTSTETQYF.